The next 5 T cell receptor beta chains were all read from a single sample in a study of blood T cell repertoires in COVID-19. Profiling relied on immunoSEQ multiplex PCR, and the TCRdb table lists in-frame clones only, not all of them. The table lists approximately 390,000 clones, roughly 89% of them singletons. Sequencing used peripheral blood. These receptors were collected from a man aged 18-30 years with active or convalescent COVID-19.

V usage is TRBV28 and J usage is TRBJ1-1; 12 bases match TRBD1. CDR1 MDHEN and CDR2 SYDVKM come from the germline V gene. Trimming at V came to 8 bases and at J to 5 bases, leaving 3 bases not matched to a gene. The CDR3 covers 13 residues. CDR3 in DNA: TGTGCCAGCTGGGACAGGGGGCGAACTGAAGCTTTCTTT. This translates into CASWDRGRTEAFF.

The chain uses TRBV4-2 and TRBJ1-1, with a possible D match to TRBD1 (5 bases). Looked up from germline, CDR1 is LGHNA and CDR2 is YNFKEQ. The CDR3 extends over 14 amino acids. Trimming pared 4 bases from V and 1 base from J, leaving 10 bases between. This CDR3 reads CASSRTDRNTEAFF. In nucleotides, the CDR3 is TGTGCCAGCAGCCGAACAGACAGGAACACTGAAGCTTTCTTT.

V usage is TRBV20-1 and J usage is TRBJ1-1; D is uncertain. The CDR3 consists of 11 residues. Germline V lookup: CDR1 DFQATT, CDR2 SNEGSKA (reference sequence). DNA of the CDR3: TGCAGGGCTTTAGTGAACACTGAAGCTTTCTTT. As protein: CRALVNTEAFF.

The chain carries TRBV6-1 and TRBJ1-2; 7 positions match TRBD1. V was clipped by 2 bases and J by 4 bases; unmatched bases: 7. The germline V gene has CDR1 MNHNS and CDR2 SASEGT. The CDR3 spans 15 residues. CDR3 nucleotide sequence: TGTGCCAGCAGTGAATCTAGGACAGGCCTCTATGGCTACACCTTC. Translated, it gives CASSESRTGLYGYTF.

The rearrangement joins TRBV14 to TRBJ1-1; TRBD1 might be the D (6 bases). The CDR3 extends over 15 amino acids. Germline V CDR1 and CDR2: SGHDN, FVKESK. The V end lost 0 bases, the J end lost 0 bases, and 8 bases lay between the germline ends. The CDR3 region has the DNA TGTGCCAGCAGCCAAGATCGACAGGTGAACACTGAAGCTTTCTTT. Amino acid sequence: CASSQDRQVNTEAFF.